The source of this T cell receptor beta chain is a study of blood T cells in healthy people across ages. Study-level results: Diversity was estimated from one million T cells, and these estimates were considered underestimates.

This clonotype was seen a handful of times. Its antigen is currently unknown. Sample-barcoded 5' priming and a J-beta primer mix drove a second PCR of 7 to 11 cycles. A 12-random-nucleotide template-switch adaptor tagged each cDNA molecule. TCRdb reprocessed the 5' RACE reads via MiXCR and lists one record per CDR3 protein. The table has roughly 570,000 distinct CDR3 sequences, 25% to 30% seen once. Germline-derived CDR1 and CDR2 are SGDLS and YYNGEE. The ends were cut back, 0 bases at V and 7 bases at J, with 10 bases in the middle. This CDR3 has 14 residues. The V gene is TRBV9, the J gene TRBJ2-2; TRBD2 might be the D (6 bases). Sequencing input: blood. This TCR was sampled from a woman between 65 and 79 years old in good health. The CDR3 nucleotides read TGTGCCAGCAGCGTAGTCCCAGCGGGCGGGGAGCTGTTTTTT. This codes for CASSVVPAGGELFF. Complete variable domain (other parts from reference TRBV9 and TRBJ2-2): DSGVTQTPKHLITATGQRVTLRCSPRSGDLSVYWYQQSLDQGLQFLIQYYNGEERAKGNILERFSAQQFPDLHSELNLSSLELGDSALYFCASSVVPAGGELFFGEGSRLTVL.